This T cell receptor (beta chain) came from a study of T cells in Graves' hyperthyroidism and ophthalmopathy. Study outcomes and limitations: Blood also contained most expanded thyroid clonotypes above 0.001.

RNA transcripts gave rise to amplified TCR beta CDR3 regions. An initial round of RT-PCR targeting the TCR CDR3 relied on the HTBI primer set. MiXCR, applied by TCRdb to the multiplex PCR reads, yields one record per CDR3 protein. The sample has a few hundred thousand distinct CDR3 sequences; around 15% are singletons. This CDR3 has 15 residues. Germline trimming cut 4 bases from V and 2 bases from J; bases unmatched to any gene: 6. CDR1 and CDR2 from the germline V gene are SGHRS and YFSETQ. This clonotype was seen many times. The antigen remains unidentified. The TCR sequence derives from an older woman with Graves' ophthalmopathy. This chain uses TRBV5-1 with TRBJ1-1; the match to TRBD1 covers 9 bases. Sequencing was done on a sample of blood. CDR3 sequence (DNA): TGCGCCAGCAGCGGGAGACAGGGGGTCAACACTGAAGCTTTCTTT. Its protein is CASSGRQGVNTEAFF.